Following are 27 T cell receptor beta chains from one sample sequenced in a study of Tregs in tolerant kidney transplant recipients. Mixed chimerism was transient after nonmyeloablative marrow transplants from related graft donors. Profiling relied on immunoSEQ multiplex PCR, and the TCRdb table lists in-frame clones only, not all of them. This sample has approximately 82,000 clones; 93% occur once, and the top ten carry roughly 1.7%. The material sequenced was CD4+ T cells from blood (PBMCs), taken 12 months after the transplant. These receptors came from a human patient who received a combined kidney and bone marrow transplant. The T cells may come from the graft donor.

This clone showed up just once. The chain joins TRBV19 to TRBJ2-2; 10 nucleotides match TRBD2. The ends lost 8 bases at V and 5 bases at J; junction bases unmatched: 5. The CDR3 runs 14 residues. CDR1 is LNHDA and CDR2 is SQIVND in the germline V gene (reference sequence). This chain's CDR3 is CASDQRGGTGELFF. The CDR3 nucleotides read TGTGCCAGTGATCAGCGGGGGGGTACCGGGGAGCTGTTTTTT.

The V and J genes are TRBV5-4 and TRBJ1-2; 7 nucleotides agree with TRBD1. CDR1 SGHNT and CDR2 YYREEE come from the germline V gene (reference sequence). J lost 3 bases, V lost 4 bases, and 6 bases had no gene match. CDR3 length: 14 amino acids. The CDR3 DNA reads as TGTGCCAGCAGCGGACGGACAGGAGACTATGGCTACACCTTC. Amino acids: CASSGRTGDYGYTF.

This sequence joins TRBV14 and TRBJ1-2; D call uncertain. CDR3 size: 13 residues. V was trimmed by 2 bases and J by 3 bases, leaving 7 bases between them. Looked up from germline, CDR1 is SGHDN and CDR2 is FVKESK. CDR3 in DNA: TGTGCCAGCAGCCAAAGAGAGCACTATGGCTACACCTTC. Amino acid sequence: CASSQREHYGYTF. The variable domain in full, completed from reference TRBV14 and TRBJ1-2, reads EAGVTQFPSHSVIEKGQTVTLRCDPISGHDNLYWYRRVMGKEIKFLLHFVKESKQDESGMPNNRFLAERTGGTYSTLKVQPAELEDSGVYFCASSQREHYGYTFGSGTRLTVV.

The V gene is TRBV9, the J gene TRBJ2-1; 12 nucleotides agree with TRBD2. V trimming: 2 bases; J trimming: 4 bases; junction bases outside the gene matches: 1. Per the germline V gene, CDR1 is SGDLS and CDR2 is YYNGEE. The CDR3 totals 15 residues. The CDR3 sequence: CASSVTSGGYNEQFF. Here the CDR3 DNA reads TGTGCCAGCAGCGTGACTAGCGGGGGATACAATGAGCAGTTCTTC.

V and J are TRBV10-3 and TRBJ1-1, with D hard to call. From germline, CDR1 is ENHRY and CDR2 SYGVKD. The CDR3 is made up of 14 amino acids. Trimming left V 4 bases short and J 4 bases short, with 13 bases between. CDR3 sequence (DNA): TGTGCCATCAGTGGAACTTCACTCGGCACTGAAGCTTTCTTT. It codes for CAISGTSLGTEAFF.

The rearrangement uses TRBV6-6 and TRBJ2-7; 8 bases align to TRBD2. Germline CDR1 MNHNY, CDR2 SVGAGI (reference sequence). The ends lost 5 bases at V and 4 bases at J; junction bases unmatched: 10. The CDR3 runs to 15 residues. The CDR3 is CASSTSLVAGYEQYF. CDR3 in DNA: TGTGCCAGCAGTACTAGCTTAGTAGCGGGATACGAGCAGTACTTC.

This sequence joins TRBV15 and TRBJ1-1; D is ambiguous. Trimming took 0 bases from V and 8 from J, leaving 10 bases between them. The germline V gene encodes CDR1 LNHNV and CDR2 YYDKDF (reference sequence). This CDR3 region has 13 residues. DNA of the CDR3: TGTGCCACCAGCAGAGATATTGGCAGGGAAGCTTTCTTT. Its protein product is CATSRDIGREAFF.

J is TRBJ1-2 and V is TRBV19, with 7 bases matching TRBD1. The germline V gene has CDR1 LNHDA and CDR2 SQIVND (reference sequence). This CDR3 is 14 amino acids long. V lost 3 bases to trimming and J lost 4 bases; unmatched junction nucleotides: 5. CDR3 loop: CASSISGTAYGYTF. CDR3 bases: TGTGCCAGTAGTATCTCCGGGACAGCCTATGGCTACACCTTC.

CDR3 amino acids: CASRGTGGVAGELFF. The DNA for the CDR3 is TGTGCCAGCAGGGGGACAGGGGGCGTCGCCGGGGAGCTGTTTTTT. The chain employs TRBV7-3 and TRBJ2-2; 12 bases match TRBD1. The V and J ends lost 6 bases and 6 bases, in that order; junction bases with no gene match: 5. Germline V gene sequence: CDR1 SGHTA, CDR2 FQGTGA. The CDR3 spans 15 residues.

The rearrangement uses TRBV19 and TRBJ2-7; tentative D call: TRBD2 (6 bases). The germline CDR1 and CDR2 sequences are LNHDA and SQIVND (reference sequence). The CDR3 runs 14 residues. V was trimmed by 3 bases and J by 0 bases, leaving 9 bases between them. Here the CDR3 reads CASSIGTFSYEQYF. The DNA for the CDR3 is TGTGCCAGTAGTATCGGGACTTTCTCCTACGAGCAGTACTTC.

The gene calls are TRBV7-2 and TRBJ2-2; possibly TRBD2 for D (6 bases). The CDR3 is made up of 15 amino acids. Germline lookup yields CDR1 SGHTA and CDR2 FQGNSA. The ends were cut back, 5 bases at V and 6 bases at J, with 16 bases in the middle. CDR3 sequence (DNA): TGTGCCAGCAGCCCCCACTCACTAGCCCCCGGGGAGCTGTTTTTT. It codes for CASSPHSLAPGELFF.

The CDR3 DNA follows: TGTGCCAGCAGCTTAGCGGTTGCGGGAGGTGCCGGGGAGCTGTTTTTT. Encoded protein: CASSLAVAGGAGELFF. V usage is TRBV7-2 and J usage is TRBJ2-2; 8 bases map to TRBD2. In germline, CDR1 is SGHTA, CDR2 FQGNSA. The CDR3 is 16 residues long. J was trimmed by 6 bases and V by 0 bases; bases with no gene match: 6.

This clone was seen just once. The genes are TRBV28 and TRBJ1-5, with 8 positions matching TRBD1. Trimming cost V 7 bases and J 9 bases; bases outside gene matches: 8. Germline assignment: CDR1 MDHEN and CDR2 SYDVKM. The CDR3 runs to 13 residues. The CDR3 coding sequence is TGTGCCAGCAACCCAGGGGGCGGATTGCCCCAGCATTTT. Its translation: CASNPGGGLPQHF. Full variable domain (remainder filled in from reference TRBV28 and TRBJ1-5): DVKVTQSSRYLVKRTGEKVFLECVQDMDHENMFWYRQDPGLGLRLIYFSYDVKMKEKGDIPEGYSVSREKKERFSLILESASTNQTSMYLCASNPGGGLPQHFGDGTRLSIL.

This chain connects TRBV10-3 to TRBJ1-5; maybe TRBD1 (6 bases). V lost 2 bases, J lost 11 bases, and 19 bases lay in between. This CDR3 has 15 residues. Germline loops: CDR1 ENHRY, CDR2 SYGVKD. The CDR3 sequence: CAISEGGGGMEAQHF. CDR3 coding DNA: TGTGCCATCAGTGAGGGAGGGGGGGGAATGGAGGCCCAGCATTTT.

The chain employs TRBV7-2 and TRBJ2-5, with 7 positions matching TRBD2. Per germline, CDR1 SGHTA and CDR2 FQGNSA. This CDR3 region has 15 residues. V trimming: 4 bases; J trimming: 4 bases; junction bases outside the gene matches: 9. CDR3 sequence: CASSWGGGSGETQYF. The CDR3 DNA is TGTGCCAGCAGCTGGGGCGGGGGATCTGGAGAGACCCAGTACTTC. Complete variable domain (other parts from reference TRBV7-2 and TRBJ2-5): GAGVSQSPSNKVTEKGKDVELRCDPISGHTALYWYRQSLGQGLEFLIYFQGNSAPDKSGLPSDRFSAERTGGSVSTLTIQRTQQEDSAVYLCASSWGGGSGETQYFGPGTRLLVL.

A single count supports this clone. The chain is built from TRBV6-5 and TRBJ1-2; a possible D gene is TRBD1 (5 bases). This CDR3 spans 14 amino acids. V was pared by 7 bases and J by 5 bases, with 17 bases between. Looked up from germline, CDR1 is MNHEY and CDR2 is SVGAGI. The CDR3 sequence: CASTKDTNPYGYTF. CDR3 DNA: TGTGCCAGCACCAAGGACACAAACCCTTATGGCTACACCTTC.

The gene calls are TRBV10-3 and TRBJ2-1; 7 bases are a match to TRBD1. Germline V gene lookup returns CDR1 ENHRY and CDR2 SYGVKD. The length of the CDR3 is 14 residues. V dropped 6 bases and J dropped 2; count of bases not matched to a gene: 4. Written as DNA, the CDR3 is TGTGCCATCAGATTGGGGACAGCCTACAATGAGCAGTTCTTC. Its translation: CAIRLGTAYNEQFF.

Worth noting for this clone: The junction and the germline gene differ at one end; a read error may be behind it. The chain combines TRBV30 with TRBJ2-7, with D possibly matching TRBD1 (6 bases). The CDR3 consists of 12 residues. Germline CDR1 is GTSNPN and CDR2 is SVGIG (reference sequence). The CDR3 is CAWSVLQGHRNF. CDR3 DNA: TGTGCCTGGAGTGTTTTGCAGGGACATAGAAACTTC.

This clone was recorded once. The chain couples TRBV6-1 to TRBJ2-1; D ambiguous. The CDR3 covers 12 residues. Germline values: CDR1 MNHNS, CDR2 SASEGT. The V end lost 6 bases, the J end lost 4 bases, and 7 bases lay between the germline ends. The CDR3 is CASRATYNEQFF. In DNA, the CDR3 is TGTGCCAGCAGGGCGACTTACAATGAGCAGTTCTTC.

The CDR3 DNA follows: TGCAGCGGTTCTGCGACAGGGGATGGCTACACCTTC. It yields the protein CSGSATGDGYTF. This chain uses TRBV29-1 with TRBJ1-2, with 8 bases identical to TRBD1. The V gene's germline CDR1 is SQVTM and CDR2 ANQGSEA. CDR3 length: 12 amino acids. V was clipped by 7 bases and J by 6 bases; unmatched bases: 7. Combining the CDR3 with reference TRBV29-1 and TRBJ1-2 gives the whole variable domain SAVISQKPSRDICQRGTSLTIQCQVDSQVTMMFWYRQQPGQSLTLIATANQGSEATYESGFVIDKFPISRPNLTFSTLTVSNMSPEDSSIYLCSGSATGDGYTFGSGTRLTVV.

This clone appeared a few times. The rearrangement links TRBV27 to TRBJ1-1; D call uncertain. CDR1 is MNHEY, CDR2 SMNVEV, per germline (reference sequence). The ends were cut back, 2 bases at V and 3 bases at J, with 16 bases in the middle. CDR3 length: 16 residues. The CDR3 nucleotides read TGTGCCAGCAGTTTAAGATTTGGGCACTTCGACACTGAAGCTTTCTTT. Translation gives CASSLRFGHFDTEAFF.

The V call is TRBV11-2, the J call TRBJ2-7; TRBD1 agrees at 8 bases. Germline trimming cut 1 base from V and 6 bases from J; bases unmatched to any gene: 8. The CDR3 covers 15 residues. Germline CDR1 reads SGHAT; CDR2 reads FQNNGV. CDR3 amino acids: CASSLVFQGAREQYF. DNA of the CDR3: TGTGCCAGCAGCTTAGTCTTTCAGGGGGCGCGCGAGCAGTACTTC.

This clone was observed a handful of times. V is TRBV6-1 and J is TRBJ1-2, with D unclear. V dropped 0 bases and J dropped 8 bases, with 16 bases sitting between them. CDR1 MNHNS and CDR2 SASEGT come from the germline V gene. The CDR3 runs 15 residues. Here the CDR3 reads CASSEANDQLGGYTF. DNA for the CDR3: TGTGCCAGCAGTGAAGCTAACGACCAACTCGGGGGCTACACCTTC.

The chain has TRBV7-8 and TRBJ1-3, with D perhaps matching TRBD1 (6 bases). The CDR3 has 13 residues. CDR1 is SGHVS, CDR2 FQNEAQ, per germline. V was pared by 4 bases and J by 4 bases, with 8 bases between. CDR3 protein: CASSSGVGNTIYF. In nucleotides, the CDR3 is TGTGCCAGCAGCTCAGGGGTCGGAAACACCATATATTTT.

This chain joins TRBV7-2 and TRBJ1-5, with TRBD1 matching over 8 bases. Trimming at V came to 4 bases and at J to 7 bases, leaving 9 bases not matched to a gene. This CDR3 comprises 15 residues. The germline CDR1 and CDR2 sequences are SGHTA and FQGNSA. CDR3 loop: CASSSRQGPKQPQHF. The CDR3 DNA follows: TGTGCCAGCAGCTCCCGACAGGGGCCGAAGCAGCCCCAGCATTTT.

DNA of the CDR3: TGTGCCAGCCGACTAGCGTCCACAGATACGCAGTATTTT. Translated, it gives CASRLASTDTQYF. The rearrangement uses TRBV7-8 and TRBJ2-3; 8 positions agree with TRBD2. Trimming removed 8 bases from V and 2 bases from J; junction bases left unmatched: 3. Germline lookup yields CDR1 SGHVS and CDR2 FQNEAQ. The CDR3 is 13 amino acids.

CDR3 amino acids: CASSLETGGYEQYF. The CDR3 coding sequence is TGTGCCAGCAGCTTAGAGACGGGAGGCTACGAGCAGTACTTC. The chain has TRBV7-2 and TRBJ2-5, with 7 positions matching TRBD2. The J call may be in error: the DNA end matches TRBJ2-7 better. Germline V gene data show CDR1 as SGHTA and CDR2 as FQGNSA. The CDR3 has 14 amino acids.